This TCR beta chain emerged from a study of regulatory T cells in long-lasting Graves disease. Germline V CDR1 and CDR2: MNHEY, SVGEGT. The CDR3 has 16 amino acids. Study conclusions and caveats: Persistent patients had more shared public clonotypes (approximately 2,700) than new patients (about 880).

Library construction for TCR beta used iRepertoire HTBI primers and Arm-PCR of CDR3 regions. TCRdb re-called the multiplex PCR reads with MiXCR, one entry per CDR3 protein. Of roughly 450,000 distinct CDR3 sequences in the sample, about 20% were seen once. Regarding time point: persistent/refractory GD, antithyroid drugs over 5 years with positive TRAb. PBMC RNA was the source of the TCR library. The peripheral blood volume drawn was approximately 9 milliliters, and it was collected into EDTA tubes. About this clonotype itself: Its antigen is currently unknown. A much bigger clone sits one base away, suggesting this may be a read error.

J is TRBJ1-5 and V is TRBV6-2 or TRBV6-3; D is uncertain. Specimen: peripheral blood mononuclear cells (PBMCs), collected when the disease was refractory, from a patient treated with antithyroid drugs. The source of this sequence is a female donor with Graves disease. The CDR3: CASSEAPGPSDQPQHF. For the CDR3, the DNA is TGTGCCAGCAGTGAAGCCCCCGGGCCTAGCGATCAGCCCCAGCATTTT.